This TCR beta chain was documented in a study of PD-1 blockade in classical Hodgkin lymphoma. The table came from immunoSEQ multiplex PCR; TCRdb's copy has only in-frame clones and leaves some out. The sample gives about 27,000 clones, over 60% of which show up once; more than 2% is in the top ten. Germline CDR1 and CDR2: SGHAT and FQNNGV. V lost 4 bases to trimming and J lost 8 bases, with 3 bases between them. CDR3 length equals 11 residues. Each patient relapsed following autologous stem cell transplantation, and prior brentuximab vedotin exposure differed. Negative selection with magnetic separation was used to purify CD4+ T cells from thawed PBMCs.

The chain recombines TRBV11-2 with TRBJ1-6; D call uncertain. Sequencing was performed on CD4+ T cells from blood, taken at baseline. This clonotype was obtained from a human donor with classical Hodgkin lymphoma. The CDR3 protein is CASSSDSPLHF. The CDR3, as DNA: TGTGCCAGCAGCTCGGATTCACCCCTCCACTTT.